The 9 T cell receptor beta chains below come from one sample, sequenced in a study of T cell clonotyping in hematopoietic cell transplantation. The protocol was immunoSEQ multiplex PCR, while the TCRdb copy is restricted to in-frame clones and leaves out a portion. This sample has 25,000 to 30,000 clones, with about 93% found just once. Noted time point: recipient sample about 28 days before transplant, after cytoreduction. Sequenced material: peripheral blood mononuclear cells, taken before stem cell transplant. All receptors come from a man in his fifties or sixties with acute myeloid leukemia. Some clones in this sample may be carry-over from other donors' samples.

The chain uses TRBV10-1 and TRBJ2-2, with TRBD2 matching 7 bases. The CDR3 is made up of 16 amino acids. J was trimmed by 6 bases and V by 3 bases; bases with no gene match: 10. Germline loops: CDR1 WNHNN, CDR2 SYGVQD (reference sequence). The CDR3 bases are TGCGCCAGCAGTGAATCTCTGCAGGGAGGGGCCGGGGAGCTGTTTTTT. Protein sequence: CASSESLQGGAGELFF.

This chain uses TRBV7-6 with TRBJ2-2; 10 nucleotides align to TRBD1. Germline CDR1 is SGHVS and CDR2 is FNYEAQ. The CDR3 has 16 residues. V lost 4 bases and J lost 5; bases outside the gene matches: 7. Here the CDR3 DNA reads TGTGCCAGCAGCTCCACTTCGGGACAGGGGACCGGGGAGCTGTTTTTT. It translates to CASSSTSGQGTGELFF.

The genes are TRBV7-2 and TRBJ2-5, with D possibly being TRBD2 (5 bases). V lost 4 bases and J 2 bases, leaving 14 bases between the germline ends. Germline CDR1 SGHTA, CDR2 FQGNSA. This CDR3 has 15 amino acids. CDR3 region: CASSSGGLSQETQYF. CDR3 DNA: TGTGCCAGCAGCTCTGGCGGACTTTCTCAAGAGACCCAGTACTTC.

The gene calls are TRBV4-1 and TRBJ2-7; tentatively, D is TRBD1 or TRBD2 (5 bases each). The CDR3 totals 17 residues. Trimming pared 5 bases from V and 2 bases from J, leaving 22 bases between. In germline, CDR1 is MGHRA, CDR2 YSYEKL. For the CDR3, the DNA is TGCGCCAGCAGCACCTCGATCCTCCGGGACCTACCCTACGAGCAGTACTTC. The encoded protein is CASSTSILRDLPYEQYF.

The chain combines TRBV7-9 with TRBJ2-7; 10 nucleotides match TRBD1. This CDR3 comprises 14 residues. The V and J ends lost 5 bases and 6 bases, in that order; junction bases with no gene match: 7. Germline CDR1 reads SEHNR; CDR2 reads FQNEAQ (reference sequence). The CDR3 is CASSPGQGTAEQYF. The CDR3 DNA reads TGTGCCAGCAGCCCGGGACAGGGGACCGCCGAGCAGTACTTC.

This sequence joins TRBV28 and TRBJ1-5; D call uncertain. The CDR3 totals 12 residues. Between the trimmed V and J ends, which lost 1 base and 6 bases, there was a span of 4 bases. Germline lookup yields CDR1 MDHEN and CDR2 SYDVKM. The CDR3 DNA reads as TGTGCCAGCAGTTTATTGGGTCAGCCCCAGCATTTT. Translated, it gives CASSLLGQPQHF.

The chain uses TRBV4-3 and TRBJ2-1; D gene unclear. The germline V gene encodes CDR1 LGHNA and CDR2 YSLEER. V shed 4 bases and J shed 0 bases, with 10 bases lying between them. The CDR3 spans 15 residues. The CDR3 bases are TGCGCCAGCAGCCCTCTTTCGAGCTCCTACAATGAGCAGTTCTTC. This encodes CASSPLSSSYNEQFF.

The chain's CDR3 is CASRLGGRETQYF. CDR3 DNA sequence: TGTGCCAGCCGCCTGGGGGGCCGAGAGACCCAGTACTTC. This chain links TRBV28 with TRBJ2-5; D tentatively fits TRBD1 or TRBD2 (6 bases each). This CDR3 region has 13 residues. The V end was cut by 8 bases, the J end by 4 bases, with 14 bases between. Per the germline V gene, CDR1 is MDHEN and CDR2 is SYDVKM.

The CDR3 loop is CASSERGEDADTQYF. The CDR3 coding sequence is TGTGCCAGCAGCGAGCGGGGGGAGGACGCAGATACGCAGTATTTT. The gene calls are TRBV4-2 and TRBJ2-3, with 9 bases fitting TRBD2. Trimming took 5 bases from V and 4 from J; bases not matched to a gene: 7. Germline V gives CDR1 LGHNA, CDR2 YNFKEQ. CDR3 length: 15 amino acids.